This T cell receptor (beta chain) was sequenced in a study of blood T cells in healthy people across ages. Study findings and constraints: Per million T cells, the diversity of TCR beta decreased roughly linearly as age advanced. Higher diversity, along with more naive CD4+ cells, distinguished long-lived donors from aged donors.

Between the trimmed V and J ends, which lost 0 bases and 8 bases, there was a span of 7 bases. The CDR3 runs to 12 residues. CDR1 and CDR2 (germline): SEHNR, FQNEAQ (reference sequence). In the case of this clonotype: The antigen is unknown.

It was with a sample-barcoded 5' primer and a J-beta primer mix that a second PCR of roughly 7 to 12 cycles was run. TCRdb re-derived calls from the 5' RACE reads in MiXCR, one entry per CDR3 protein. The table lists 550,000 to 750,000 distinct CDR3 sequences, under 25% of them singletons, with roughly 3.6% in the top ten. The authors isolated at least 7 million PBMCs per sample. Per sample, no less than 6 micrograms of total RNA were extracted. Sequenced: blood. This chain links TRBV7-9 with TRBJ1-2, with D unclear. This receptor was obtained from a man between 65 and 85 years old in good health. For the CDR3, the DNA is TGTGCCAGCAGCTTAGCGGCGGAAGGCTACACCTTC. Its protein product is CASSLAAEGYTF. The full variable domain, in which reference TRBV7-9 and TRBJ1-2 provide the parts outside the CDR3, is DTGVSQNPRHKITKRGQNVTFRCDPISEHNRLYWYRQTLGQGPEFLTYFQNEAQLEKSRLLSDRFSAERPKGSFSTLEIQRTEQGDSAMYLCASSLAAEGYTFGSGTRLTVV.